These 14 T cell receptor beta chains originate from one sample sequenced in a study of cytomegalovirus exposure and HLA in healthy donors. Method: immunoSEQ multiplex PCR; TCRdb's copy keeps in-frame clones and lacks some. The sample holds roughly 60,000 clones, about 96% seen once. The sample consisted of PBMCs. All receptors come from a woman under 30 in good health and CMV-seronegative.

CDR3 amino acids: CASRPGTGLWYQETQYF. The CDR3 region has the DNA TGTGCCAGCAGACCCGGGACAGGGCTTTGGTACCAAGAGACCCAGTACTTC. The rearrangement links TRBV28 to TRBJ2-5, with 9 bases that match TRBD1. Germline trimming cut 6 bases from V and 0 bases from J; bases unmatched to any gene: 11. CDR1 and CDR2 from the germline V gene are MDHEN and SYDVKM. This CDR3 contains 17 residues.

The chain is built from TRBV11-2 and TRBJ1-5; the D is unclear. The CDR3 is 14 amino acids. Trimming removed 4 bases from V and 6 bases from J, with 13 bases in between. The germline gives CDR1 SGHAT, CDR2 FQNNGV. CDR3 bases: TGTGCCAGCAGCTCAACAGCGGTTGGTCAGCCCCAGCATTTT. Translated, it gives CASSSTAVGQPQHF.

This sequence joins TRBV9 and TRBJ2-7; the D gene is possibly TRBD1 (5 bases). V lost 4 bases and J 2 bases, leaving 13 bases between the germline ends. This CDR3 is 14 amino acids long. The germline CDR1 and CDR2 sequences are SGDLS and YYNGEE. The CDR3 sequence: CASSPGAVTYEQYF. The CDR3 region has the DNA TGTGCCAGCAGCCCTGGGGCCGTGACCTACGAGCAGTACTTC.

The J gene is TRBJ2-7, the V gene TRBV2, with 8 bases lining up with TRBD2. The CDR3 is 15 residues long. V lost 8 bases to trimming and J lost 2 bases; unmatched junction nucleotides: 11. Per the germline V gene, CDR1 is SNHLY and CDR2 is FYNNEI. The DNA of the CDR3 is TGTGCCAGCCCCCCCGGGCGGGGGGAACCCTACGAGCAGTACTTC. It specifies CASPPGRGEPYEQYF. The complete variable domain, with remaining parts taken from reference TRBV2 and TRBJ2-7, reads EPEVTQTPSHQVTQMGQEVILRCVPISNHLYFYWYRQILGQKVEFLVSFYNNEISEKSEIFDDQFSVERPDGSNFTLKIRSTKLEDSAMYFCASPPGRGEPYEQYFGPGTRLTVT.

The chain has TRBV18 and TRBJ2-5; tentative D call: TRBD1 (5 bases). The CDR3 extends over 14 amino acids. Trimming removed 3 bases from V and 1 base from J, with 9 bases in between. Germline CDR1 and CDR2: KGHSH and LQKENI. The DNA for the CDR3 is TGTGCCAGCTCACCCCGGACAAGCCAAGAGACCCAGTACTTC. Translation: CASSPRTSQETQYF.

This chain links TRBV6-1 with TRBJ2-7, with TRBD1 as a possible D gene (6 bases). V gave up 4 bases and J gave up 0 bases, with 10 bases separating them. This CDR3 has 14 amino acids. Germline values: CDR1 MNHNS, CDR2 SASEGT. CDR3 protein: CASSGRGSSYEQYF. DNA for the CDR3: TGTGCCAGCAGTGGCAGGGGAAGCTCCTACGAGCAGTACTTC.

The CDR3 loop reads CASSFGEKLFF. The CDR3 DNA is TGTGCCAGCAGTTTCGGGGAAAAACTGTTTTTT. This sequence joins TRBV28 and TRBJ1-4; the D is unclear. This CDR3 is 11 amino acids long. V lost 3 bases and J 8 bases, leaving 4 bases between the germline ends. Germline V CDR1 and CDR2: MDHEN, SYDVKM.

The V and J genes are TRBV27 and TRBJ2-7; D may be TRBD2 (6 bases). CDR1 MNHEY and CDR2 SMNVEV come from the germline V gene (reference sequence). Trimming took 5 bases from V and 5 from J, leaving 16 bases between them. CDR3 length: 14 amino acids. This CDR3 is CASSPRLGWDEQYF. The CDR3 DNA is TGTGCCAGCAGTCCACGACTAGGGTGGGACGAGCAGTACTTC.

J is TRBJ1-4 and V is TRBV4-2; possibly TRBD1 for D (5 bases). Germline V gene data show CDR1 as LGHNA and CDR2 as YNFKEQ. The CDR3 extends over 17 amino acids. V lost 0 bases, J lost 4 bases, and 15 bases lay in between. The CDR3 DNA reads as TGTGCCAGCAGCCAAGATGGCCTGGGACTCGGTAATGAAAAACTGTTTTTT. It codes for CASSQDGLGLGNEKLFF.

This chain uses TRBV27 with TRBJ2-2; D gene unclear. Germline CDR1 and CDR2: MNHEY and SMNVEV (reference sequence). The V end was cut by 6 bases, the J end by 7 bases, with 9 bases between. The CDR3 sequence is 12 residues long. CDR3 sequence (DNA): TGTGCCAGCAGCCTAGTTGTCGGGGAGCTGTTTTTT. It codes for CASSLVVGELFF.

J is TRBJ2-7 and V is TRBV7-9; D may be TRBD2 (6 bases). Trimming removed 0 bases from V and 10 bases from J, with 13 bases in between. Germline V CDR1 and CDR2: SEHNR, FQNEAQ (reference sequence). The CDR3 sequence is 13 residues long. The CDR3 reads CASSLADGTLQYF. The CDR3 bases are TGTGCCAGCAGCTTAGCGGATGGGACTCTCCAGTACTTC.

The J gene is TRBJ2-7, the V gene TRBV11-2; D may be TRBD2 (6 bases). This CDR3 has 14 residues. Germline CDR1 and CDR2: SGHAT and FQNNGV. Trimming removed 0 bases at V and 6 bases at J, with 12 bases between. The DNA for the CDR3 is TGTGCCAGCAGCTTAGACCCGGCGGGGCGCGAGCAGTACTTC. It codes for CASSLDPAGREQYF.

The chain links TRBV21-1 to TRBJ1-2; the DNA was not used to check the table's D call, TRBD1. TRBV21-1 is a recognized pseudogene. This CDR3 has 16 residues. CDR3 in DNA: TGTGCCAGCAGCAAAGAACCGGGACAGGGTAACTATGGCTACACCTTC. Translating it yields CASSKEPGQGNYGYTF.

This chain connects TRBV19 to TRBJ2-6; D is possibly TRBD2 (7 bases). The V end lost 6 bases, the J end lost 2 bases, and 17 bases lay between the germline ends. CDR1 is LNHDA and CDR2 is SQIVND in the germline V gene (reference sequence). This CDR3 is 17 amino acids long. The CDR3 reads CASRGTPGGTGANVLTF. DNA for the CDR3: TGTGCCAGTAGGGGGACCCCGGGGGGCACTGGGGCCAACGTCCTGACTTTC.